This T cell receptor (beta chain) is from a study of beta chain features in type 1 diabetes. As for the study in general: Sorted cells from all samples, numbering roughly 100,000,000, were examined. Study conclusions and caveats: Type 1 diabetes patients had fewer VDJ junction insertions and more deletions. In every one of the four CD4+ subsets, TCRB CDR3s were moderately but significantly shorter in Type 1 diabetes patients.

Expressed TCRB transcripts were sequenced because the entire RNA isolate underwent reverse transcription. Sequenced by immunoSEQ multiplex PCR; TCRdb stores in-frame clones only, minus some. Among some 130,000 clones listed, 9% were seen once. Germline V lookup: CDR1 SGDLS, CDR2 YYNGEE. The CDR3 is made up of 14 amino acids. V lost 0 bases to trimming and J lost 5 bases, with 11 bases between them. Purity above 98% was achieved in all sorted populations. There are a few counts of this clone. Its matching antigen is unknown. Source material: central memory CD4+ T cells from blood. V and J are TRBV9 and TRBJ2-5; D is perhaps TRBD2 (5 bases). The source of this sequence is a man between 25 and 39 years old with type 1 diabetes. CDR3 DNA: TGTGCCAGCAGCGTAGGGGTCGGGGTCGAGACCCAGTACTTC. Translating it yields CASSVGVGVETQYF. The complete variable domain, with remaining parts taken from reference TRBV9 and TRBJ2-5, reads DSGVTQTPKHLITATGQRVTLRCSPRSGDLSVYWYQQSLDQGLQFLIQYYNGEERAKGNILERFSAQQFPDLHSELNLSSLELGDSALYFCASSVGVGVETQYFGPGTRLLVL.